This T cell receptor (beta chain) was profiled in a study of blood T cell repertoires in COVID-19 (dated by TCRdb to the early 2020s). With respect to the entire study: Samples covering the acute and convalescent phases of COVID-19 were provided by collaborators in the United States, Italy and Spain. The prospective study material was composed of cDNA or gDNA derived from T cells, B-cell-depleted T cells, or PBMCs. Subjects who had been exposed to COVID-19, were actively infected with it, or had recovered from it provided the deeply sampled blood TCRbeta repertoires that made up the dataset. The repertoires were released in a freely available public database meant as a resource for research on the immune response to SARS-CoV-2. The samples were drawn from two sources: the first 160 participants of the ongoing ImmuneRACE study, and 950 to 1,500 subjects contributed by 6 global collaborators. Sample metadata almost always included a de-identified subject ID, COVID-19 status, age in years and sex. Where HLA class I and class II types were available, the types were taken from metadata supplied by the sample provider, not from assay-based typing. General study outcomes and caveats: The amount of clinical and demographic metadata varied by source and participant and was provided uncurated.

Collaborating institutions collected whole blood in K2EDTA tubes following their own protocols. For TCRbeta analysis, collaborator samples were shipped as frozen whole blood, as isolated PBMCs, or as DNA extracted from either sample type. TCRbeta CDR3 regions were amplified from genomic DNA using the immunoSEQ Assay, a bias-controlled multiplex PCR. As for how the authors treated the data: Within the assay, amplification of reference gene primers was used to estimate how many nucleated cells each sample contained. To quantify the absolute abundance of each unique TCRbeta CDR3 rearrangement, sequence reads were collapsed and filtered. For each sample, productive Simpson clonality was calculated by taking the square root of Simpson's diversity index across productive rearrangements. TCRdb mirrors the immuneACCESS table, restricted to in-frame sequences. Some clones are absent from its copies; in checked studies, under half trace to an unresolved V gene, and the reason for the others is unknown. The DNA gave D and trimming, while V, J and clone size come from that table. For this sample the table gives around 41,000 clones, of which 90% to 95% were detected only once. Around 5% of the sample is taken by the ten largest.

For this clone: Its antigen target is currently unknown. The sample holds no much larger clone one base away, and base qualities are not on file.

The junction shows trimming of 2 bases on V and 6 bases on J, and the gene matches do not reach 6 bases of it. The CDR3, cysteine through phenylalanine, is 15 amino acids long. Here the CDR3 DNA is all that survives: 45 bases in frame from base 1. CDR1 and CDR2, looked up from the germline V gene, are ENHRY and SYGVKD. The specimen was peripheral blood. The TCR sequence derives from a human donor in a cohort sampled during active COVID-19. The V gene is TRBV10-3 and the J gene is TRBJ1-4; 7 of the junction bases match TRBD1. The CDR3 region has the sequence CAISEPRQGDEKLFF. The DNA reads as follows: TGTGCCATCAGTGAGCCTCGGCAGGGGGATGAAAAACTGTTTTTT.